These 22 T cell receptor beta chains originate from one sample sequenced in a study of tumor and adjacent non-tumor tissue in lung cancer. TCRbeta libraries were built with three rounds of nested PCR, modified from ARM-PCR. TCRdb reprocessed the multiplex PCR reads with MiXCR, giving one entry per CDR3 protein. The sample lists fewer than 85,000 distinct CDR3 sequences; 80% were seen once. No cell sorting was done before RNA was extracted from the tissue. What was sequenced was lung tumor tissue. The receptor source for this set is a woman in her forties or fifties with non-small cell lung cancer.

This clonotype was observed once. Compared with germline, one end of the junction differs, possibly owing to a read error. The rearrangement uses TRBV20-1 and TRBJ1-1, with TRBD1 matching 7 bases. This CDR3 comprises 14 residues. The V gene's germline CDR1 is DFQATT and CDR2 SNEGSKA (reference sequence). The CDR3 bases are TGTAGTGCGTACCGGGACAGCATGAATACTGAAGCTATCTTT. Its translation is CSAYRDSMNTEAIF.

With respect to this clonotype: The junction shows a germline mismatch at one end, possibly a read error. The V call is TRBV20-1, the J call TRBJ2-1, with 9 bases that match TRBD2. Germline assignment: CDR1 DFQATT and CDR2 SNEGSKA (reference sequence). The CDR3 has 15 residues. The CDR3 is CSDRAGLAFGDEQFF. In DNA form, the CDR3 reads TGCAGTGATAGAGCGGGACTAGCATTCGGGGATGAGCAGTTCTTC.

Notes on this clonotype: At one of its ends the junction is not consistent with the germline gene, which may arise from a read error. This chain joins TRBV4-1 and TRBJ2-7, with no clear D. Germline CDR1 reads MGHRA; CDR2 reads YSYEKL. The CDR3 runs to 14 residues. This CDR3 is CASSQGPSTYEQYF. CDR3 nucleotides: TGCGCCAGTAGCCAAGGGCCATCAACCTACGAGCAGTACTTC.

As concerns this clonotype: The junction departs from the called germline gene at one end, perhaps through a read error. The chain couples TRBV29-1 to TRBJ2-2; maybe TRBD1 (5 bases). Looked up from germline, CDR1 is SQVTM and CDR2 is ANQGSEA. The CDR3 consists of 12 residues. Here the CDR3 reads CSVGHFIGELFF. DNA of the CDR3: TGCAGCGTAGGACACTTCATAGGGGAACTGTTTTTT.

The table lists this clonotype with a few counts. The junction and the germline gene differ at one end; a read error may be behind it. The V and J genes are TRBV11-1 and TRBJ2-7; D not certain. Germline assignment: CDR1 SGHAT and CDR2 FQDESV (reference sequence). The CDR3 length is 13 residues. The CDR3 coding sequence is TGTACCAGCAGCCTAGGTGGGAACTACGGGCAGTACTTC. Its protein product is CTSSLGGNYGQYF.

With respect to this clonotype: At one end, the junction sequence differs from germline, possibly due to a read error. The CDR3 loop is CSVRSGDTGTDTQYF. Written as DNA, the CDR3 is TGCAGTGTTAGATCCGGGGACACTGGCACAGATACGCAGTATTTT. This chain links TRBV20-1 with TRBJ2-3; tentative D call: TRBD1 (6 bases). Germline V gene sequence: CDR1 DFQATT, CDR2 SNEGSKA (reference sequence). The CDR3 is 15 amino acids.

Comments on this clonotype: A read error may produce the germline difference seen at one junction end. V gene TRBV11-2 combines with J gene TRBJ1-2, with D unclear. This CDR3 comprises 13 residues. Germline V gives CDR1 SGHAT, CDR2 FQNNGV. CDR3 sequence (DNA): TGTGCCAGCAGCTTAGATGTGGGCGATGGATACACCTTC. Its translation is CASSLDVGDGYTF.

V usage is TRBV20-1 and J usage is TRBJ2-3; TRBD2 aligns across 7 bases. Looked up from germline, CDR1 is DFQATT and CDR2 is SNEGSKA (reference sequence). The CDR3 is 17 residues long. With 0 bases clipped from V and 8 bases from J, the junction kept 17 bases outside the gene matches. The CDR3 spells CSARDIEGTISSGTQYF. The CDR3 region has the DNA TGCAGTGCTAGAGATATCGAAGGGACTATTTCGTCAGGTACGCAGTATTTT.

As concerns this clonotype: Since no conserved phenylalanine or tryptophan closes the CDR3, a read error is the likely cause. This chain joins TRBV6-2 or TRBV6-3 and TRBJ2-7; D not resolved. The CDR3 extends over 14 amino acids. The germline V gene has CDR1 MNHEY and CDR2 SVGEGT. The CDR3 spells CDSSYALVYYEQYI. CDR3 nucleotides: TGTGACAGCAGTTACGCATTAGTATACTACGAGCAGTACATC.

As concerns this clonotype: One end of the junction is discordant with germline, which a read error may explain. Written as DNA, the CDR3 is TGTGCCAGCAGTTTGGCCGATGCGCAGGGCTCCTACGAGCAGTACTTC. Its translation: CASSLADAQGSYEQYF. This chain connects TRBV5-4 to TRBJ2-7, with D perhaps matching TRBD1 (5 bases). CDR3 length: 16 residues. The germline V gene has CDR1 SGHNT and CDR2 YYREEE (reference sequence).

The genes are TRBV29-1 and TRBJ2-7, with 10 bases aligning to TRBD2. The CDR3 totals 14 residues. Looked up from germline, CDR1 is SQVTM and CDR2 is ANQGSEA. Here the CDR3 reads CSVVLAGVFDKQYV. The CDR3 region has the DNA TGCAGCGTTGTTCTAGCGGGAGTTTTCGACAAGCAATACGTC.

This clonotype has only a few counts. At one end the junction does not follow the germline gene, possibly because of a read error. The rearrangement links TRBV28 to TRBJ2-1; 9 nucleotides align to TRBD2. Germline values: CDR1 MDHEN, CDR2 SYDVKM. This CDR3 is 14 amino acids long. The CDR3 loop reads CTSSSPGLAGVLFF. The CDR3, as DNA: TGTACCAGCAGTTCCCCGGGATTAGCGGGAGTTCTGTTCTTC.

This rearrangement joins TRBV4-1 to TRBJ1-1; D remains unclear. The CDR3 has 15 amino acids. The germline CDR1 and CDR2 sequences are MGHRA and YSYEKL. Trimming left V 10 bases short and J 0 bases short, with 18 bases between. The CDR3 DNA is TGCGCCATGAGCCAACCGACTCTAATGAACACTGAAGCTTTCTTT. Amino acid sequence: CAMSQPTLMNTEAFF.

At least ten counts were recorded for this clonotype. The gene calls are TRBV5-1 and TRBJ2-1; D not certain. CDR3 length equals 13 residues. Germline V gene lookup returns CDR1 SGHRS and CDR2 YFSETQ. V was shortened by 0 bases and J by 3 bases, with 4 bases between the two germline ends. The CDR3 DNA sequence: TGCGCCAGCAGCTTGGACAGCTACAATGAGCAGTTCTTC. As protein: CASSLDSYNEQFF.

As for this clonotype: The conserved phenylalanine or tryptophan is not found at the CDR3 terminus, so this likely reflects a read error. V usage is TRBV20-1 and J usage is TRBJ1-5, with 8 bases matching TRBD1. Germline V gene data show CDR1 as DFQATT and CDR2 as SNEGSKA (reference sequence). V dropped 2 bases and J dropped 3; count of bases not matched to a gene: 21. The CDR3 has 20 residues. The CDR3 reads CSARQPGRTGNSVNNQPQHL. DNA for the CDR3: TGCAGTGCTAGACAACCCGGACGGACAGGGAATTCTGTTAACAATCAGCCCCAGCATCTT.

For this clonotype: Sequence at one end of the junction differs from germline and may be a read error. V usage is TRBV6-5 and J usage is TRBJ2-5; D is perhaps TRBD1 or TRBD2 (5 bases each). This CDR3 region has 13 residues. Germline loops: CDR1 MNHEY, CDR2 SVGAGI. This CDR3 is CPSSYCEGETQYF. The CDR3 DNA is TGTCCCAGCAGTTACTGTGAGGGGGAGACCCAGTACTTC.

The chain has TRBV20-1 and TRBJ2-1, with 9 bases fitting TRBD1. From germline, CDR1 is DFQATT and CDR2 SNEGSKA (reference sequence). The CDR3 spans 13 residues. With 7 bases clipped from V and 5 bases from J, the junction kept 6 bases outside the gene matches. The CDR3 DNA reads TGCAGTGTCCGGGACAGGGCCCACAATGAGCAGTTCTTC. This sequence encodes CSVRDRAHNEQFF.

A word on this clonotype: A junction boundary mismatches the germline segment, possibly from a read error. J is TRBJ2-2 and V is TRBV29-1; D unresolved. The CDR3 runs 14 residues. Germline V CDR1 and CDR2: SQVTM, ANQGSEA. The CDR3 sequence is CCVGPGVNTGELFF. The CDR3 nucleotides read TGCTGCGTTGGTCCAGGTGTGAACACCGGGGAGCTGTTTTTT.

To note about this clonotype: At one end, the junction sequence differs from germline, possibly due to a read error. This chain joins TRBV5-4 and TRBJ2-2; D might be TRBD1 or TRBD2, each matching 6 bases. The germline V gene encodes CDR1 SGHNT and CDR2 YYREEE (reference sequence). The CDR3 consists of 16 residues. CDR3 in amino acids: CVSSCSGGANTGELFF. The CDR3 DNA reads TGTGTCAGCAGCTGCTCCGGGGGCGCGAACACCGGGGAGCTGTTTTTT.

Notes on this clonotype: The junction departs from germline at one end; a sequencing error may be responsible. Here the CDR3 reads CSASIPGAAYNEQFF. The CDR3 DNA reads TGCAGTGCTAGTATCCCGGGGGCGGCCTACAATGAACAGTTCTTC. V is TRBV20-1 and J is TRBJ2-1; D tentatively fits TRBD1 or TRBD2 (6 bases each). The CDR3 has 15 amino acids. Germline CDR1 reads DFQATT; CDR2 reads SNEGSKA (reference sequence).

This chain links TRBV20-1 with TRBJ2-3; perhaps TRBD1 as D (5 bases). The CDR3 is 15 residues long. Trimming took off 0 bases at V and 13 bases at J, with 23 bases between the two ends. Looked up from germline, CDR1 is DFQATT and CDR2 is SNEGSKA (reference sequence). The CDR3 reads CSARDPGQVTETKYF. The CDR3 coding sequence is TGCAGTGCTAGAGATCCAGGACAAGTCACAGAAACGAAGTATTTT.

The V and J genes are TRBV5-5 and TRBJ2-3; TRBD2 matches at 7 bases. Germline values: CDR1 SGHKS, CDR2 YYEKEE (reference sequence). The CDR3 contains 16 residues. The V segment lost 5 bases and the J segment 0 bases; nucleotides outside the gene matches: 9. CDR3 loop: CASRWTRGRSTDTQYF. CDR3 nucleotide sequence: TGTGCCAGCAGGTGGACTAGAGGAAGAAGCACAGATACGCAGTATTTT. Complete variable domain (other parts from reference TRBV5-5 and TRBJ2-3): DAGVTQSPTHLIKTRGQQVTLRCSPISGHKSVSWYQQVLGQGPQFIFQYYEKEERGRGNFPDRFSARQFPNYSSELNVNALLLGDSALYLCASRWTRGRSTDTQYFGPGTRLTVL.